This TCR beta chain was identified during a study of blood T cell repertoires in COVID-19. Whole-study context: PBMCs, B-cell-depleted T cells, or T cells were the source of the cDNA or gDNA that made up the material.

The germline CDR1 and CDR2 sequences are GTSNPN and SVGIG (reference sequence). The CDR3 covers 15 residues. Between the trimmed V and J ends, which lost 2 bases and 0 bases, there was a span of 8 bases. Enrollment of patients from Seattle took place during active infection, with longitudinal follow-up. How the authors handled the data: From reference gene primer amplification, estimates of nucleated cell counts were derived. Sequencing was performed with immunoSEQ multiplex PCR; in TCRdb, only in-frame clones are kept and a portion is missing. The V and J calls and clone size were taken over from that table, and D and trimming were inferred from the DNA. Of over 100,000 clones listed, about nine tenths are singletons.

The V gene is TRBV30, the J gene TRBJ2-6, with D tentatively TRBD1 (5 bases). The clonotype comes from a woman between 50 and 59 years old with COVID-19, enrolled during active disease. The sequencing sample was made of peripheral blood. CDR3 sequence reads: CAWSQGYSGANVLTF. The CDR3 nucleotides are TGTGCCTGGAGTCAGGGTTACTCTGGGGCCAACGTCCTGACTTTC.